What follows are 19 T cell receptor beta chains derived from one specimen sequenced in a study of cytomegalovirus exposure and HLA in healthy donors. Sequencing was performed with immunoSEQ multiplex PCR; in TCRdb, only in-frame clones are kept and a portion is missing. Counted here are about 160,000 clones, about 96% occurring once; the ten biggest clones make up roughly 1%. The sequenced sample was PBMCs. The receptors shown here come from a woman under 30 in good health and CMV-seronegative.

This rearrangement joins TRBV7-3 to TRBJ1-2; 7 bases are a match to TRBD1. The CDR3 loop spans 13 amino acids. The germline CDR1 and CDR2 sequences are SGHTA and FQGTGA. Losses at the gene ends were 4 bases for V and 6 bases for J; bases not matched to a gene: 5. CDR3: CASSSTGVDGYTF. The CDR3 nucleotides are TGTGCCAGCAGCTCAACAGGGGTTGATGGCTACACCTTC.

The chain recombines TRBV7-9 with TRBJ1-6; 8 bases are shared with TRBD1. The CDR3 runs to 14 residues. Germline values: CDR1 SEHNR, CDR2 FQNEAQ (reference sequence). V lost 5 bases to trimming and J lost 10 bases; unmatched junction nucleotides: 7. The CDR3 DNA reads TGTGCCAGCAGCCGCGGACAGGGTGAATCACCCCTCCACTTT. Its protein is CASSRGQGESPLHF.

The chain has TRBV9 and TRBJ1-2; D might be TRBD1 (5 bases). This CDR3 spans 15 amino acids. Per the germline V gene, CDR1 is SGDLS and CDR2 is YYNGEE. Trimming removed 4 bases at V and 4 bases at J, with 17 bases between. For the CDR3, the DNA is TGTGCCAGCAGCCCCTCTATAGGGCAGGGCTATGGCTACACCTTC. It translates to CASSPSIGQGYGYTF.

The V and J genes are TRBV5-1 and TRBJ2-5; D possibly corresponds to TRBD2 (6 bases). The CDR3 covers 14 residues. Trimming cost V 0 bases and J 5 bases, with 11 bases left between them. Germline lookup yields CDR1 SGHRS and CDR2 YFSETQ. CDR3 protein: CASSLVTSSETQYF. The CDR3 nucleotides are TGCGCCAGCAGCTTGGTGACTAGTTCCGAGACCCAGTACTTC.

The rearrangement uses TRBV13 and TRBJ2-1; 13 bases are a match to TRBD2. Unmatched junction bases numbered 5, after V lost 1 base and J lost 5 bases. This CDR3 spans 17 amino acids. Germline assignment: CDR1 PRHDT and CDR2 FYEKMQ (reference sequence). CDR3 coding DNA: TGTGCCAGCAGCTTAGCCCCCGGGACTAGCGGGGACAATGAGCAGTTCTTC. Its protein is CASSLAPGTSGDNEQFF.

The rearrangement joins TRBV4-3 to TRBJ2-7; D might be TRBD2 (6 bases). Germline V gene lookup returns CDR1 LGHNA and CDR2 YSLEER. Trimming shortened V by 4 bases and J by 6 bases, and 10 bases separated the two germline ends. This CDR3 region has 12 residues. As DNA, the CDR3 is TGCGCCAGCAGCCTCCTCGGGGGCGAGCAGTACTTC. Its translation is CASSLLGGEQYF.

The chain employs TRBV25-1 and TRBJ2-2; D is unclear. Germline lookup yields CDR1 MGHDK and CDR2 SYGVNS. The CDR3 loop spans 14 amino acids. Deletions cut 4 bases from V and 3 bases from J, with 9 bases between. The CDR3, as DNA: TGTGCCAGCAGTGCTAACCGGGACACCGGGGAGCTGTTTTTT. As protein: CASSANRDTGELFF.

The chain has TRBV5-6 and TRBJ1-1; weak D call: TRBD1 (6 bases). Germline CDR1 and CDR2: SGHDT and YYEEEE. V was cut by 4 bases and J by 3 bases, with 19 bases left in between. The CDR3 is made up of 16 amino acids. The CDR3 loop reads CASSPDLGQLYTEAFF. In DNA form, the CDR3 reads TGTGCCAGCAGCCCTGACCTTGGACAGCTTTACACTGAAGCTTTCTTT.

The genes are TRBV5-1 and TRBJ1-1; D not resolved. The germline V and J ends were trimmed by 4 bases and 1 base, with 5 bases remaining between them. Germline V gene data show CDR1 as SGHRS and CDR2 as YFSETQ. The CDR3 consists of 12 residues. Here the CDR3 DNA reads TGCGCCAGCAGCGGCGGGAACACTGAAGCTTTCTTT. This translates into CASSGGNTEAFF.

The V gene is TRBV6-5, the J gene TRBJ2-1, with 8 bases lining up with TRBD1. Germline trimming cut 6 bases from V and 1 base from J; bases unmatched to any gene: 5. The CDR3 has 15 amino acids. Germline CDR1 reads MNHEY; CDR2 reads SVGAGI. In DNA, the CDR3 is TGTGCCAGCAGCTCCGGACAGGGATCCTACAATGAGCAGTTCTTC. Amino acid sequence: CASSSGQGSYNEQFF.

The chain couples TRBV2 to TRBJ2-5; possible D gene TRBD1, 6 bases. Per germline, CDR1 SNHLY and CDR2 FYNNEI. The CDR3 is 15 residues long. The V end was cut by 7 bases, the J end by 5 bases, with 20 bases between. The CDR3 DNA sequence: TGTGCCAGCACTAACACCTTTCTCAGGGGCGAGACCCAGTACTTC. This gives the protein CASTNTFLRGETQYF.

This chain joins TRBV7-2 and TRBJ2-7, with D maybe TRBD1 (5 bases). V gave up 1 base and J gave up 1 base, with 8 bases separating them. Germline V lookup: CDR1 SGHTA, CDR2 FQGNSA. This CDR3 spans 14 amino acids. The CDR3 bases are TGTGCCAGCAGCTTAGTTACAGGATCCTACGAGCAGTACTTC. Its translation: CASSLVTGSYEQYF.

The chain employs TRBV19 and TRBJ1-6, with D possibly TRBD1 on 6 matching bases. Germline lookup yields CDR1 LNHDA and CDR2 SQIVND (reference sequence). This CDR3 contains 14 residues. The V and J ends lost 5 bases and 5 bases respectively, with 10 bases between them. CDR3 nucleotides: TGTGCCAGTAGTCAGGGGAATCATAATTCACCCCTCCACTTT. It translates to CASSQGNHNSPLHF.

In regard to this clone: Within the sample, other DNA sequences also encode this same CDR3. This rearrangement joins TRBV6-6 to TRBJ1-5; TRBD1 is a possible D gene (6 bases). Trimming shortened V by 0 bases and J by 1 base, and 7 bases separated the two germline ends. The CDR3 covers 15 residues. Germline V lookup: CDR1 MNHNY, CDR2 SVGAGI (reference sequence). CDR3 coding DNA: TGTGCCAGCAGTTACTCCGACAGGAGCAATCAGCCCCAGCATTTT. It encodes CASSYSDRSNQPQHF.

The chain employs TRBV19 and TRBJ2-1; 8 positions match TRBD1. CDR3 length: 18 amino acids. Trimming took 0 bases from V and 2 from J; bases not matched to a gene: 9. Germline values: CDR1 LNHDA, CDR2 SQIVND (reference sequence). CDR3 DNA sequence: TGTGCCAGTAGTATAGATGGAGGACAGGGATTCACCTACAATGAGCAGTTCTTC. Translation gives CASSIDGGQGFTYNEQFF. Based on the CDR3 plus reference TRBV19 and TRBJ2-1, the full variable domain is DGGITQSPKYLFRKEGQNVTLSCEQNLNHDAMYWYRQDPGQGLRLIYYSQIVNDFQKGDIAEGYSVSREKKESFPLTVTSAQKNPTAFYLCASSIDGGQGFTYNEQFFGPGTRLTVL.

This chain links TRBV7-9 with TRBJ2-1, with a possible D match to TRBD2 (7 bases). There are 13 residues in the CDR3. Germline lookup yields CDR1 SEHNR and CDR2 FQNEAQ (reference sequence). Trimming stripped 4 bases from V and 8 bases from J, with 12 bases between. The CDR3, as DNA: TGTGCCAGCAGCTGGCCGGGGGGCTATGAGCAGTTCTTC. Translating gives CASSWPGGYEQFF.

The CDR3 bases are TGTGCCAGTAGCGAGCGGGGCCCGGTAGATACGCAGTATTTT. It translates to CASSERGPVDTQYF. The rearrangement uses TRBV19 and TRBJ2-3; TRBD2 aligns across 7 bases. Per germline, CDR1 LNHDA and CDR2 SQIVND (reference sequence). Germline trimming cut 6 bases from V and 5 bases from J; bases unmatched to any gene: 8. CDR3 length: 14 amino acids.

The genes are TRBV14 and TRBJ2-2, with a tentative D call TRBD2 (5 bases). Deletions cut 1 base from V and 7 bases from J, with 10 bases between. The CDR3 sequence is 14 residues long. Germline-derived CDR1 and CDR2 are SGHDN and FVKESK. The CDR3 DNA sequence: TGTGCCAGCAGCCAAGTTGCGGGCCACGGGGAGCTGTTTTTT. Its translation: CASSQVAGHGELFF.

The chain combines TRBV30 with TRBJ2-6; weak D call: TRBD2 (6 bases). The CDR3 is made up of 14 amino acids. CDR1 and CDR2 (germline): GTSNPN, SVGIG (reference sequence). With 2 bases removed from V and 2 bases from J, the gap between germline ends came to 7 bases. The CDR3: CAWSTGAGANVLTF. The CDR3 nucleotides are TGTGCCTGGAGTACGGGGGCTGGGGCCAACGTCCTGACTTTC.